The 2 T cell receptor beta chains below were found in one sample sequenced in a study of response to subunit inactivated influenza vaccine. One entry per CDR3 protein, called by TCRdb with MiXCR from the RT-PCR reads. The table shows around 710,000 distinct CDR3 sequences, with about 14% occurring only once. Sequences were derived from PBMCs from blood, sampled roughly 2 weeks before vaccination. These receptors all come from a man in his forties or fifties who received an inactivated influenza vaccine.

This sequence joins TRBV10-3 and TRBJ2-1, with D possibly matching TRBD1 (6 bases). V gave up 6 bases and J gave up 0 bases, with 15 bases separating them. Germline lookup yields CDR1 ENHRY and CDR2 SYGVKD. The CDR3 length is 16 residues. CDR3 nucleotide sequence: TGTGCCATCAGCCGACAGGCCCTTAGCTCCTACAATGAGCAGTTCTTC. Protein: CAISRQALSSYNEQFF.

A few counts support this clonotype. The chain joins TRBV10-3 to TRBJ2-7; 10 bases agree with TRBD1. V gave up 6 bases and J gave up 4 bases; unmatched junction bases: 3. Germline V lookup: CDR1 ENHRY, CDR2 SYGVKD. CDR3 size: 13 residues. The CDR3 DNA reads TGTGCCATCAGGAGGGACAGGGGATACGAGCAGTACTTC. It yields the protein CAIRRDRGYEQYF.